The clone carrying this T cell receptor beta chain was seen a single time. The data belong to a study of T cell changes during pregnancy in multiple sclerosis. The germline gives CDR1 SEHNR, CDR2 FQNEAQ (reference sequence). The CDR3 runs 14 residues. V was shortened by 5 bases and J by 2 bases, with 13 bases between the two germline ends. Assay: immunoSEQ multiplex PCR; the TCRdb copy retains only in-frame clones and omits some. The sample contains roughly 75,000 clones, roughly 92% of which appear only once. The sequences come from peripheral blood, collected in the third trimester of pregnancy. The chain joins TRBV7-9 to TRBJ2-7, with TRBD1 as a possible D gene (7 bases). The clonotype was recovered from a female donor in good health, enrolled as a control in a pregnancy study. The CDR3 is CASSPQGGAYEQYF. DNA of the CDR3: TGTGCCAGCAGCCCCCAGGGGGGTGCCTACGAGCAGTACTTC.